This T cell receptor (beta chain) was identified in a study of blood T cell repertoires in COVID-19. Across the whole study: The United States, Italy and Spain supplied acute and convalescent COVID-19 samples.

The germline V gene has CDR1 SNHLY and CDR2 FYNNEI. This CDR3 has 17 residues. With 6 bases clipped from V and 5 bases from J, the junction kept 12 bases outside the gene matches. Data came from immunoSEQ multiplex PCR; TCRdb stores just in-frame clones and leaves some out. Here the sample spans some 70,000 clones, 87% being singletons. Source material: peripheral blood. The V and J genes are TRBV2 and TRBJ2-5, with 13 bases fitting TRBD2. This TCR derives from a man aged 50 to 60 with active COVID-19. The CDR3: CASSDSGLAGVAETQYF. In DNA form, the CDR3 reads TGTGCCAGCAGCGACTCCGGACTAGCGGGGGTGGCGGAGACCCAGTACTTC. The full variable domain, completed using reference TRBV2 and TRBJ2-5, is EPEVTQTPSHQVTQMGQEVILRCVPISNHLYFYWYRQILGQKVEFLVSFYNNEISEKSEIFDDQFSVERPDGSNFTLKIRSTKLEDSAMYFCASSDSGLAGVAETQYFGPGTRLLVL.